A single sample is the source of the 2 T cell receptor beta chains below, sequenced in a study of cytomegalovirus exposure and HLA in healthy donors (dated by TCRdb to about 2017). The library came from the immunoSEQ multiplex PCR assay. A mixture of 60 forward primers for TCR Vbeta segments and 13 reverse primers for TCR Jbeta segments was used in the multiplex PCR. Held by TCRdb, this immuneACCESS table contains in-frame sequences only and omits some clones. Under half of the omission traces to an unresolved V gene where checked; the cause of the rest is unknown. The sample has over 30,000 clones on record. Clones ranked in the top ten supply under 4.5% of the sample. Sequencing input: PBMCs. The receptor source for this set is a man in his forties in good health and CMV-seronegative.

The V call is TRBV7-9, the J call TRBJ1-1; the match to TRBD1 covers 8 bases. Germline loops: CDR1 SEHNR, CDR2 FQNEAQ (reference sequence). This CDR3 region has 14 residues. Trimming at V came to 7 bases and at J to 1 base, leaving 5 bases not matched to a gene. As DNA, the CDR3 is TGTGCCAGCAATTCCGGGACAGGGAACACTGAAGCTTTCTTT. This sequence encodes CASNSGTGNTEAFF.

V gene TRBV6-1 combines with J gene TRBJ2-1; perhaps TRBD1 as D (5 bases). Trimming stripped 3 bases from V and 6 bases from J, with 12 bases between. This CDR3 region has 14 residues. In germline, CDR1 is MNHNS, CDR2 SASEGT. The CDR3 region is CASSEQGFINEQFF. The CDR3 bases are TGTGCCAGCAGTGAGCAGGGCTTCATCAATGAGCAGTTCTTC.